The 8 T cell receptor beta chains in this list originate from one sample, sequenced in a study of CD8 T cells in ankylosing spondylitis. TCRdb re-analysed the 5' RACE reads in MiXCR, keeping a single row per CDR3 protein. The data show just over 350,000 distinct CDR3 sequences, roughly 20% seen once. Specimen: blood, either unsorted or a sorted T cell fraction (not recorded which). The receptors were gathered from a male donor with ankylosing spondylitis or in good health (not recorded which).

The rearrangement links TRBV7-9 to TRBJ2-1; D may be TRBD1 (5 bases). Germline V gene lookup returns CDR1 SEHNR and CDR2 FQNEAQ (reference sequence). The CDR3 has 13 residues. V was trimmed by 2 bases and J by 9 bases, leaving 11 bases between them. The CDR3 region has the DNA TGTGCCAGCAGCTTATCGACAGTGGGTGAGCAGTTCTTC. It is translated as CASSLSTVGEQFF.

The chain uses TRBV12-3 or TRBV12-4 and TRBJ2-5; TRBD2 agrees at 7 bases. With V trimmed by 5 bases and J by 7 bases, 16 bases remained unmatched. The CDR3 consists of 16 residues. The CDR3 here is CASSIPGASGPGTQYF. The CDR3 coding sequence is TGTGCCAGCAGTATACCCGGGGCTAGCGGTCCTGGGACCCAGTACTTC.

The table lists this clonotype with a few counts. This chain joins TRBV20-1 and TRBJ1-5; 7 bases align to TRBD1. The germline V gene encodes CDR1 DFQATT and CDR2 SNEGSKA (reference sequence). Losses at the gene ends were 6 bases for V and 0 bases for J; bases not matched to a gene: 5. This CDR3 spans 14 amino acids. This CDR3 is CSAWTGVSNQPQHF. The CDR3 region has the DNA TGCAGTGCATGGACAGGAGTTAGCAATCAGCCCCAGCATTTT.

The chain carries TRBV11-2 and TRBJ1-1; D call uncertain. The length of the CDR3 is 13 residues. Trimming pared 5 bases from V and 3 bases from J, leaving 10 bases between. Germline assignment: CDR1 SGHAT and CDR2 FQNNGV. CDR3 DNA sequence: TGTGCCAGCAGCCCCCCGGGGTACACTGAAGCTTTCTTT. Amino acids: CASSPPGYTEAFF. The complete variable domain, with remaining parts taken from reference TRBV11-2 and TRBJ1-1, reads EAGVAQSPRYKIIEKRQSVAFWCNPISGHATLYWYQQILGQGPKLLIQFQNNGVVDDSQLPKDRFSAERLKGVDSTLKIQPAKLEDSAVYLCASSPPGYTEAFFGQGTRLTVV.

This clonotype was seen a single time. This chain links TRBV25-1 with TRBJ2-2; the D is unclear. CDR1 and CDR2 (germline): MGHDK, SYGVNS. The CDR3 is 14 amino acids. V dropped 4 bases and J dropped 0 bases, with 6 bases sitting between them. CDR3: CASSGYSNTGELFF. For the CDR3, the DNA is TGTGCCAGCAGTGGATATTCGAACACCGGGGAGCTGTTTTTT.

This clonotype was counted a few times. The rearrangement uses TRBV28 and TRBJ2-7, with TRBD2 identical over 13 bases. The CDR3 is 17 amino acids. V lost 5 bases to trimming and J lost 4 bases; unmatched junction nucleotides: 11. Germline assignment: CDR1 MDHEN and CDR2 SYDVKM. CDR3 in amino acids: CASSGGGLAGLDYEQYF. As DNA, the CDR3 is TGTGCCAGCAGTGGGGGGGGACTAGCGGGACTTGATTACGAGCAGTACTTC.

The genes are TRBV1 and TRBJ2-7; the tabulated D call, TRBD2, remains unverified against the DNA. TRBV1 represents a pseudogene. The CDR3 is made up of 12 amino acids. The CDR3 DNA reads TGCACCAGCAGCCGACTAGCGGGGGAGCAGTACTTC. Encoded protein: CTSSRLAGEQYF.

The chain recombines TRBV20-1 with TRBJ2-3, with TRBD1 as a possible D gene (5 bases). Germline V CDR1 and CDR2: DFQATT, SNEGSKA (reference sequence). The length of the CDR3 is 16 residues. V dropped 4 bases and J dropped 1 base, with 18 bases sitting between them. CDR3 nucleotides: TGCAGTGCTAATACAGGAGATTTCTCTCGCACAGATACGCAGTATTTT. Its protein product is CSANTGDFSRTDTQYF.